This passage covers 17 T cell receptor beta chains from one sample sequenced in a study of T cell changes during pregnancy in multiple sclerosis. Produced via immunoSEQ multiplex PCR; TCRdb's table is partial and in-frame only. The sample lists about 44,000 clones; 80% to 95% were seen once. The source was CD4+ T cells from peripheral blood mononuclear cells, collected in the first trimester of pregnancy. The receptors originated from a female donor with multiple sclerosis, enrolled in a pregnancy study.

J is TRBJ2-5 and V is TRBV28; TRBD1 might be the D (7 bases). Germline CDR1 MDHEN, CDR2 SYDVKM. V lost 2 bases to trimming and J lost 5 bases, with 12 bases between them. This CDR3 contains 14 residues. The CDR3 region is CASSLGGTVETQYF. In nucleotides, the CDR3 is TGTGCCAGCAGTTTAGGAGGGACAGTCGAGACCCAGTACTTC.

The chain uses TRBV6-5 and TRBJ2-6; D not resolved. Germline CDR1 reads MNHEY; CDR2 reads SVGAGI. This CDR3 contains 12 residues. Trimming left V 10 bases short and J 0 bases short, with 4 bases between. The CDR3 nucleotides read TGTGCCACCTCCTCTGGGGCCAACGTCCTGACTTTC. Translating it yields CATSSGANVLTF.

The chain has TRBV14 and TRBJ2-1; 7 bases match TRBD2. The CDR3 runs to 15 residues. Germline CDR1 is SGHDN and CDR2 is FVKESK. After removal of 3 bases from V and 0 bases from J, the junction contained 2 bases not matched to a gene. CDR3 in amino acids: CASSHRGSSYNEQFF. CDR3 nucleotides: TGTGCCAGCAGCCATCGCGGGAGCTCCTACAATGAGCAGTTCTTC.

The chain joins TRBV2 to TRBJ2-1, with D possibly matching TRBD1 (6 bases). The germline V and J ends were trimmed by 5 bases and 9 bases, with 11 bases remaining between them. The V gene's germline CDR1 is SNHLY and CDR2 FYNNEI. The CDR3 length is 12 residues. DNA for the CDR3: TGTGCCAGCAGTTACAGGGTTGGTGAGCAGTTCTTC. This sequence encodes CASSYRVGEQFF.

V and J are TRBV28 and TRBJ1-2; no clear D gene. The germline V gene encodes CDR1 MDHEN and CDR2 SYDVKM. The CDR3 runs 11 residues. The V gene lost 8 bases and the J gene lost 8 bases, with 12 bases spanning the gap. The CDR3 DNA reads TGTGCCAGCGGTGAGATTTACGGCTACACCTTC. Translating it yields CASGEIYGYTF.

The chain recombines TRBV19 with TRBJ2-2; D call uncertain. V lost 2 bases and J 1 base, leaving 5 bases between the germline ends. The CDR3 extends over 14 amino acids. Germline-derived CDR1 and CDR2 are LNHDA and SQIVND (reference sequence). The CDR3 spells CASSIWQNTGELFF. The CDR3 bases are TGTGCCAGTAGTATATGGCAGAACACCGGGGAGCTGTTTTTT.

This chain connects TRBV2 to TRBJ2-1, with 9 positions matching TRBD1. Trimming cost V 11 bases and J 5 bases; bases outside gene matches: 19. The CDR3 contains 17 residues. Germline CDR1 is SNHLY and CDR2 is FYNNEI. The CDR3 loop reads CAGGGTGNKLGDNEQFF. In DNA, the CDR3 is TGTGCCGGGGGCGGGACAGGGAACAAGTTGGGGGACAATGAGCAGTTCTTC.

The chain has TRBV7-9 and TRBJ1-2, with D possibly TRBD1 on 6 matching bases. V was pared by 3 bases and J by 6 bases, with 8 bases between. CDR3 size: 12 residues. CDR1 is SEHNR and CDR2 is FQNEAQ in the germline V gene (reference sequence). CDR3 in DNA: TGTGCCAGCAGCTTTGACAGGAATGGCTACACCTTC. Its translation: CASSFDRNGYTF.

The genes are TRBV10-3 and TRBJ2-3, with D hard to call. Trimming left V 4 bases short and J 4 bases short, with 6 bases between. CDR1 is ENHRY and CDR2 is SYGVKD in the germline V gene. This CDR3 spans 12 amino acids. CDR3 coding DNA: TGTGCCATCAGTGTTAATTCAGATACGCAGTATTTT. Its translation is CAISVNSDTQYF.

The rearrangement links TRBV7-9 to TRBJ2-7, with 7 bases identical to TRBD1. The CDR3 loop spans 13 amino acids. With V trimmed by 4 bases and J by 2 bases, 2 bases remained unmatched. Looked up from germline, CDR1 is SEHNR and CDR2 is FQNEAQ (reference sequence). The CDR3 loop reads CASSWGQTYEQYF. The CDR3 region has the DNA TGTGCCAGCAGCTGGGGACAGACCTACGAGCAGTACTTC.

V and J are TRBV6-6 and TRBJ2-5; a possible D gene is TRBD2 (7 bases). The CDR3 runs to 13 residues. Germline CDR1 MNHNY, CDR2 SVGAGI (reference sequence). Trimming stripped 6 bases from V and 5 bases from J, with 13 bases between. The CDR3 DNA reads TGTGCCAGCAGCCCACAGGGAGGGGAGACCCAGTACTTC. It codes for CASSPQGGETQYF.

The chain combines TRBV6-1 with TRBJ1-4, with 9 bases fitting TRBD1. This CDR3 contains 14 residues. Trimming took 5 bases from V and 8 from J; bases not matched to a gene: 6. Germline lookup yields CDR1 MNHNS and CDR2 SASEGT. The CDR3 reads CASSTGTGREKLFF. The DNA for the CDR3 is TGTGCCAGCAGTACCGGGACAGGGAGGGAAAAACTGTTTTTT.

The chain is built from TRBV5-4 and TRBJ2-1, with 12 bases matching TRBD2. After removal of 4 bases from V and 7 bases from J, the junction contained 6 bases not matched to a gene. There are 15 residues in the CDR3. Germline-derived CDR1 and CDR2 are SGHNT and YYREEE (reference sequence). In DNA form, the CDR3 reads TGTGCCAGCAGCCCGACTAGCGGGAGAAATAATGAGCAGTTCTTC. It encodes CASSPTSGRNNEQFF.

The chain carries TRBV7-2 and TRBJ1-2; D is unresolved. The CDR3 has 13 amino acids. Trimming pared 6 bases from V and 7 bases from J, leaving 15 bases between. Germline V gene lookup returns CDR1 SGHTA and CDR2 FQGNSA. CDR3 protein: CASSLSQASGYTF. The DNA of the CDR3 is TGTGCCAGCAGTTTGTCCCAGGCATCTGGCTACACCTTC.

The rearrangement joins TRBV7-2 to TRBJ2-2; D might be TRBD2 (6 bases). V lost 3 bases to trimming and J lost 5 bases, with 13 bases between them. Germline CDR1 SGHTA, CDR2 FQGNSA. This CDR3 region has 15 residues. This chain's CDR3 is CASSFSGWKTGELFF. The CDR3 coding sequence is TGTGCCAGCAGCTTTAGCGGTTGGAAAACCGGGGAGCTGTTTTTT.

This chain joins TRBV5-1 and TRBJ2-2; 9 bases align to TRBD1. With 5 bases clipped from V and 1 base from J, the junction kept 3 bases outside the gene matches. The length of the CDR3 is 15 residues. CDR1 and CDR2 from the germline V gene are SGHRS and YFSETQ. The CDR3 protein is CASSRTGENTGELFF. CDR3 sequence (DNA): TGCGCCAGCAGTCGGACAGGGGAGAACACCGGGGAGCTGTTTTTT.

This rearrangement joins TRBV6-4 to TRBJ2-1, with 9 positions matching TRBD2. The germline CDR1 and CDR2 sequences are MRHNA and SNTAGT. The J segment lost 3 bases and the V segment lost 5 bases, leaving 5 bases of the junction unmatched. The CDR3 consists of 15 residues. Here the CDR3 reads CASSLTSGNYNEQFF. Here the CDR3 DNA reads TGTGCCAGCAGTCTGACTAGCGGAAACTACAATGAGCAGTTCTTC.